This TCR beta chain was recorded in a study of Tregs in tolerant kidney transplant recipients (dated by TCRdb to between 2018 and 2020). Concerning the study at large: The transplants used related donors with nonmyeloablative bone marrow transplantation, and mixed chimerism in the human trials was transient. TCRbeta sequencing was used in the study to identify donor-specific regulatory T cells before combined kidney and bone marrow transplantation, and the identified cells were then tracked after transplant. The study at large found these results: Biological reproducibility was not directly addressed, though technical replication error appeared minimal. The study was limited by small patient numbers, and the findings need validation in larger populations and under other immunosuppression protocols. For some patients the PCR primers changed over time, which made it impossible to compare the samples from those patients at the nucleotide level. Expanding Tregs with activated donor B cells appeared to identify the most biologically relevant and donor-specific TCRbeta repertoire. In tolerant patients, the expansion of donor-specific Tregs was greater than global Treg expansion, suggesting that the expansion was antigen-driven rather than nonspecific.

Note on this clone: The antigen it binds to is not known.

For TCRbeta CDR3 sequencing, genomic DNA was extracted from sorted cells using the QIAGEN DNeasy Blood and Tissue Kit. High-throughput TCRbeta CDR3 sequencing, which included PCR amplification with bias correction and internal controls, was done commercially through immunoSEQ. Regarding the original processing steps: Unique productive TCRbeta sequences were defined by CDR3 nucleotide sequence where primers matched, otherwise by CDR3 amino acid sequence with Vbeta and Jbeta genes. Sorting error was corrected by removing sequences shared between sorted populations at a frequency ratio of 2:1 or less, and the remaining shared sequences were assigned to the higher population. Sequences were defined as donor-reactive when expanded at least 5-fold in CFSE-low cells versus unstimulated cells and present at a frequency of at least 0.01% in CFSE-low cells. Jensen-Shannon divergence calculated on the top 100 TCRbeta sequences ranked by frequency was used to measure repertoire divergence. For samples with multiple sequencing runs, sorting error was corrected in each run separately before the runs were combined. What TCRdb holds here is the immuneACCESS table cut down to in-frame rearrangements. Part of the clones is not present; checked against another copy, under half of the missing clones reflect an unresolved V gene, and the others are unexplained. V and J calls and clone size follow that table, whereas D and trimming were derived from the DNA. The table held for this sample gives approximately 35,000 clones. Of the sample, about 8% is held by the ten largest clones.

The time point label corresponds to: blood sample drawn before combined kidney and bone marrow transplant. Unstimulated Tregs (CD4+CD25+CD127-), CD4+ non-Tregs (CD4+CD25-), CD4 and CD8 cells were FACS-sorted from thawed PBMCs. Patients were several combined kidney and bone marrow transplant recipients from the ITN036ST trial, and only these trial subjects had samples available. Healthy control blood was processed to PBMCs with a Ficoll density gradient and then cryopreserved, whereas patient PBMCs were collected both before and after transplant. Material: CD8+ T cells from blood, obtained before the transplant. The origin of this receptor is a human donor who received a combined kidney and bone marrow transplant.

The CDR3 amino acid sequence is: CASSAQFNYEQYF. The covered CDR3 bases are TGTGCCAGCAGTGCCCAGTTTAACTACGAG. The chain links TRBV6-1 with TRBJ2-7; there is no confident call for the D gene. Sequencing ends 3 residues short of the CDR3 end; the germline J gene provides the rest. The germline V gene specifies MNHNS as CDR1 and SASEGT as CDR2. Including the terminal cysteine and phenylalanine, the CDR3 comprises 13 residues. The DNA has 30 bases, all within the CDR3, and is read from base 1. Trimming removed 4 bases from V and 3 bases from J, leaving 10 bases between the germline ends.